This T cell receptor beta chain is drawn from a study of T cell repertoires in cytomegalovirus infection (dated by TCRdb to between 2019 and 2020). About the study as a whole: The peptide stimulations were aimed at well-studied HLA-B-restricted epitopes as well as recently identified HLA-C-restricted CMV epitopes, whose presentation resists viral immunomodulation. Because public TCR beta signatures pointed to carriage of CMV infection together with the matching HLA type, the HLA type of each donor mattered for the analysis. What the research found in general, with its limitations: In both this cohort and an independent cohort of some 380 donors, the cumulative frequency of public TCR beta family members distinguished carriers of CMV infection plus the relevant HLA type. The ex vivo response was dominated by HLA-C-restricted CMV-specific TCR beta clonotypes, which also provided the single most frequent clonotype in two of eight donors.

The intended sense of this specimen's treatment or condition label: in vitro stimulation with specific CMV peptide epitopes to enrich CMV-specific T cells. To note about this clonotype: Its antigen remains undetermined. No base qualities exist here, and no much larger clone lies one base off it.

The run used an Illumina HiSeq 1500. TCRdb reanalyzed the raw reads on its own, using fastp at Q25 for trimming and MiXCR for clone calling, and kept in-frame beta chains. Rows with one shared CDR3 protein collapse into an entry with the most common genes and DNA. The sample table holds some 500,000 distinct CDR3 sequences, of which approximately 40% were seen once. The ten largest clones add up to around 50% of the sample. The TCR comes from a human donor in good health (CMV status not recorded). Some clones in this sample may be carry-over from other donors' samples. The source was cultured PBMCs, collected from culture after CMV antigen stimulation.

The DNA is as follows: TGTGCCAGCAGCTTCCCGATAGCGGGAGGGTTGAGAGATACGCAGTATTTT. It is translated as CASSFPIAGGLRDTQYF. Rearrangement joined TRBV7-2 to TRBJ2-3; 11 bases in between match TRBD2. Germline trimming: 3 bases from V, 5 bases from J; junction bases outside gene matches: 10. The CDR3 covers 17 residues, taking in both the cysteine and the phenylalanine. Only CDR3 DNA remains: 51 bases, in frame from the first base. Sequences SGHTA (CDR1) and FQGNSA (CDR2) are obtained from the germline V gene.